Included here is one T cell receptor beta chain sequence, with context. Its target is unknown. TCRdb reprocessed the RT-PCR reads via MiXCR and lists one record per CDR3 protein. The table lists around 750,000 distinct CDR3 sequences, around 20% of them singletons. The junction had 8 bases not matched to a gene; V was cut back by 1 base and J by 1 base. The CDR3 has 18 residues. CDR1 and CDR2 (germline): SGHKS, YYEKEE (reference sequence). This sample stems from a study of response to subunit inactivated influenza vaccine. Study outcomes and limitations: After each seasonal influenza vaccination, few new T cells are recruited, the authors suggested.

The receptor was isolated from a man aged 45-60 years who received an inactivated influenza vaccine. The V and J genes are TRBV5-5 and TRBJ1-1; 12 bases line up with TRBD1. Sequenced material: PBMCs from blood, taken roughly 5 days after vaccination. The CDR3 protein is CASSLRTGTGGRNTEAFF. The CDR3 DNA follows: TGTGCCAGCAGCTTGCGAACCGGGACAGGGGGCCGGAACACTGAAGCTTTCTTT. Full variable domain (outside the CDR3, taken from reference TRBV5-5 and TRBJ1-1): DAGVTQSPTHLIKTRGQQVTLRCSPISGHKSVSWYQQVLGQGPQFIFQYYEKEERGRGNFPDRFSARQFPNYSSELNVNALLLGDSALYLCASSLRTGTGGRNTEAFFGQGTRLTVV.